This T cell receptor beta chain came from a study of blood T cell repertoires in COVID-19. On the study more broadly: Both acute and convalescent COVID-19 samples were obtained from the United States, Italy and Spain. The cDNA or gDNA used as material had been derived from T cells, B-cell-depleted T cells, or PBMCs.

Germline CDR1 LNHDA, CDR2 SQIVND (reference sequence). The length of the CDR3 is 15 residues. Trimming shortened V by 5 bases and J by 0 bases, and 8 bases separated the two germline ends. How the authors handled the data: Cell counts per sample came from amplifying reference gene primers. Repertoires were generated with immunoSEQ multiplex PCR, while TCRdb's copy carries only in-frame clones and drops some. V, J and clone size are taken as reported in that table, and D and trimming were inferred from the DNA itself. The sample includes about 42,000 clones, 80% to 90% of them seen just once. What was sequenced was peripheral blood. The sequence came from an older woman in a cohort sampled during active COVID-19. The rearrangement links TRBV19 to TRBJ2-6, with D uncertain. The CDR3 is CASSSSTSGANVLTF. CDR3 coding DNA: TGTGCCAGTAGTTCGAGCACCTCTGGGGCCAACGTCCTGACTTTC.